This T cell receptor (beta chain) was observed in a study of response to subunit inactivated influenza vaccine. V lost 5 bases, J lost 1 base, and 2 bases stayed unmatched. The CDR3 spans 13 residues. CDR1 SQVTM and CDR2 ANQGSEA come from the germline V gene. Note on this clonotype: The antigen remains unidentified.

One entry per CDR3 protein results from TCRdb running MiXCR on the RT-PCR reads. Of 300,000 to 350,000 distinct CDR3 sequences listed, 20% to 25% are singletons. Points from the study as a whole: Researchers suggested that each seasonal influenza vaccination recruits few new T cells.

Sequencing was performed on PBMCs from blood, taken about 20 months after vaccination. The rearrangement joins TRBV29-1 to TRBJ1-3; 7 bases are shared with TRBD1. This clonotype was obtained from a man aged 45 to 70 who received an inactivated influenza vaccine. CDR3 sequence (DNA): TGCAGCGTTATGACAGGGTCTGGAAACACCATATATTTT. Translated, it gives CSVMTGSGNTIYF.